This entry concerns a single T cell receptor beta chain. At cycle 4 day 1, cycle 7 day 1, and baseline, blood was sampled. The data are from a study of OX40 agonist ivuxolimab in advanced cancers. Germline V gene lookup returns CDR1 LGHNT and CDR2 FRNRAP. The CDR3 runs 16 residues. V dropped 6 bases and J dropped 2 bases, with 19 bases sitting between them. Assay used: immunoSEQ multiplex PCR; TCRdb lists only in-frame clones, some missing. Among over 40,000 clones, more than 70% were seen once, and the ten largest hold 5.1%. The specimen comprised CD4+ or CD8+ T cells sorted from blood, sampled in a trial of the OX40 agonist ivuxolimab. The source is an adult with an advanced solid tumor such as melanoma, head and neck, liver or kidney cancer. The rearrangement joins TRBV12-5 to TRBJ2-5; possibly TRBD2 for D (6 bases). Here the CDR3 reads CASGSARRVGQETQYF. The DNA of the CDR3 is TGTGCTAGTGGCTCGGCACGGAGGGTGGGGCAAGAGACCCAGTACTTC.